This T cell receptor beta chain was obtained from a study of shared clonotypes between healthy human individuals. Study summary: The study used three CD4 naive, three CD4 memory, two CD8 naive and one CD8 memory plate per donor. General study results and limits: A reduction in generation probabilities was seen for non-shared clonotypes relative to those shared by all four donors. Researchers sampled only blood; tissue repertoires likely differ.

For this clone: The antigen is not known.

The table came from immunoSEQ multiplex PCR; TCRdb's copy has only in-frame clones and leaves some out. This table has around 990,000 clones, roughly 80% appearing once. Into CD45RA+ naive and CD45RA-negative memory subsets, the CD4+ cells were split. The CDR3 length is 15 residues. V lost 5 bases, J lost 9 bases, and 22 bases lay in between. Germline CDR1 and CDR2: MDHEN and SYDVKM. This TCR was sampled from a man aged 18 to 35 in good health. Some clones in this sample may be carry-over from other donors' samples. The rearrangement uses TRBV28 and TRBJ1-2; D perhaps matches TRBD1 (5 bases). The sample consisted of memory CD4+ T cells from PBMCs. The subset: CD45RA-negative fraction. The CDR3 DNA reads TGTGCCAGCAGTCTCCGGGACCCCCTGCTCACTAGCTACACCTTC. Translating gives CASSLRDPLLTSYTF.